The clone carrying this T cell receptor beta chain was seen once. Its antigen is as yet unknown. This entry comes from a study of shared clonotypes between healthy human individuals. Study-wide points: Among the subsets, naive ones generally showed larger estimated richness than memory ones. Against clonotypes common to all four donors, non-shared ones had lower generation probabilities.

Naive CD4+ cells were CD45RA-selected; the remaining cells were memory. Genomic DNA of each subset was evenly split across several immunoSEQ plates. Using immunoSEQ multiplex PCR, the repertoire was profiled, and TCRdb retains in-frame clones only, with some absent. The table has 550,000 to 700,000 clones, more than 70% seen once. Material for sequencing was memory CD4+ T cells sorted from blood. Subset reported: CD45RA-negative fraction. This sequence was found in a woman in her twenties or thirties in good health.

The CDR3: CASSAGLANLELFF. The CDR3 nucleotides read TGTGCCAGCAGCGCGGGACTAGCTAATCTCGAGCTGTTTTTT. The chain combines TRBV6-1 with TRBJ2-2; 9 bases line up with TRBD2. This CDR3 contains 14 residues. CDR1 is MNHNS and CDR2 is SASEGT in the germline V gene. The J segment lost 11 bases and the V segment lost 6 bases, leaving 10 bases of the junction unmatched.